This is a list of T cell receptor beta chains from one sample in a study of cytotoxic CD8 clonotypes in ibrutinib-treated CLL. Assay used: immunoSEQ multiplex PCR; TCRdb lists only in-frame clones, some missing. The repertoire has 150,000 to 200,000 clones, about 88% of them found once; the top ten carry about 3%. The material was PBMCs, obtained at disease progression, from a patient treated with ibrutinib. The receptors were gathered from a human donor with chronic lymphocytic leukemia. CDR3s include the opening cysteine and the closing phenylalanine or tryptophan. D genes are given only for firm matches. Clone size is shown for a subset of rows, as once, few, many or a class of expanded clone.

j_call | v_call | d_call | clone_size | cdr3_nt | cdr3_aa
TRBJ2-1 | TRBV6-6 | TRBD1 | - | TGTGCCAGCAGTCCTACCGACAGGGAATCCTACAATGAGCAGTTCTTC | CASSPTDRESYNEQFF
TRBJ2-1 | TRBV19 | TRBD2 | - | TGTGCCAGTAGTATAGGGGACGGGAGGGCCAGTGATGAGCAGTTCTTC | CASSIGDGRASDEQFF
TRBJ2-1 | TRBV29-1 | TRBD1 | once | TGCAGCGTTGCCCGGACAGGGGCTTACAATGAGCAGTTCTTC | CSVARTGAYNEQFF
TRBJ1-1 | TRBV5-6 | - | - | TGTGCCAGCAGCTTGACAAATGAAGCTTTCTTT | CASSLTNEAFF
TRBJ2-7 | TRBV15 | TRBD1 | once | TGTGCCACCAGCAGAGGCGTGGACAGGGGTTTGACCTACGAGCAGTACTTC | CATSRGVDRGLTYEQYF
TRBJ1-6 | TRBV10-2 | TRBD1 | - | TGCGCCAGCAGAACGACAGGGGTGGAGGATTCACCCCTCCACTTT | CASRTTGVEDSPLHF
TRBJ1-2 | TRBV27 | TRBD1 | - | TGTGCCAGCAGTAGCAGGGACAGGGGGAACTATGGCTACACCTTC | CASSSRDRGNYGYTF
TRBJ2-7 | TRBV6-6 | TRBD2 | - | TGTGCCAGCAGCCCACGGACTAGCGGGAGGGCCAACGAGCAGTACTTC | CASSPRTSGRANEQYF
TRBJ1-3 | TRBV21-1 | - | - | TGTGCCAGCAGTCAAAAAAGGGACGCACGACAAGGGGGAAACACCATATATTTT | CASSQKRDARQGGNTIYF
TRBJ1-1 | TRBV28 | - | - | TGTGCCAGCAGTTCGCCGGGACTGCCGAACACTGAAGCTTTCTTT | CASSSPGLPNTEAFF
TRBJ2-7 | TRBV7-3 | TRBD1 | - | TGTGCCAGCAGCCGACAGGGGTCTGCAAGTGAGCAGTACTTC | CASSRQGSASEQYF
TRBJ2-1 | TRBV10-1 | TRBD1 | once | TGCGCCAGCGGGGGACAGTCCAATGAGCAGTTCTTC | CASGGQSNEQFF
TRBJ1-5 | TRBV6-5 | - | - | TGTGCCAGCAGCCGTTCAGGGGCTCAGCCCCAGCATTTT | CASSRSGAQPQHF
TRBJ2-2 | TRBV27 | - | - | TGTGCCAGCACCCCGAACAGGGAGGGCACCGGGGAGCTGTTTTTT | CASTPNREGTGELFF